This T cell receptor beta chain derives from a study of shared clonotypes between healthy human individuals. Findings of the study overall: Limited genetic and exposure-history diversity came from having few donors.

Produced via immunoSEQ multiplex PCR; TCRdb's table is partial and in-frame only. Of 450,000 to 500,000 clones listed, roughly 80% are singletons. Comment on this clone: Antigen: not known.

About 84 million PBMCs supplied genomic DNA for unsorted samples. Germline values: CDR1 SQVTM, CDR2 ANQGSEA. The CDR3 contains 12 residues. Between the trimmed V and J ends, which lost 4 bases and 5 bases, there was a span of 11 bases. The material sequenced was PBMCs. The V and J genes are TRBV29-1 and TRBJ1-1; D is ambiguous. This clonotype was obtained from a middle-aged woman in good health. Some clones in this sample may be carry-over from other donors' samples. The chain's CDR3 is CSVGNGETEAFF. In DNA form, the CDR3 reads TGCAGCGTTGGGAACGGCGAAACTGAAGCTTTCTTT. Filled out from reference TRBV29-1 and TRBJ1-1, the complete variable domain reads SAVISQKPSRDICQRGTSLTIQCQVDSQVTMMFWYRQQPGQSLTLIATANQGSEATYESGFVIDKFPISRPNLTFSTLTVSNMSPEDSSIYLCSVGNGETEAFFGQGTRLTVV.